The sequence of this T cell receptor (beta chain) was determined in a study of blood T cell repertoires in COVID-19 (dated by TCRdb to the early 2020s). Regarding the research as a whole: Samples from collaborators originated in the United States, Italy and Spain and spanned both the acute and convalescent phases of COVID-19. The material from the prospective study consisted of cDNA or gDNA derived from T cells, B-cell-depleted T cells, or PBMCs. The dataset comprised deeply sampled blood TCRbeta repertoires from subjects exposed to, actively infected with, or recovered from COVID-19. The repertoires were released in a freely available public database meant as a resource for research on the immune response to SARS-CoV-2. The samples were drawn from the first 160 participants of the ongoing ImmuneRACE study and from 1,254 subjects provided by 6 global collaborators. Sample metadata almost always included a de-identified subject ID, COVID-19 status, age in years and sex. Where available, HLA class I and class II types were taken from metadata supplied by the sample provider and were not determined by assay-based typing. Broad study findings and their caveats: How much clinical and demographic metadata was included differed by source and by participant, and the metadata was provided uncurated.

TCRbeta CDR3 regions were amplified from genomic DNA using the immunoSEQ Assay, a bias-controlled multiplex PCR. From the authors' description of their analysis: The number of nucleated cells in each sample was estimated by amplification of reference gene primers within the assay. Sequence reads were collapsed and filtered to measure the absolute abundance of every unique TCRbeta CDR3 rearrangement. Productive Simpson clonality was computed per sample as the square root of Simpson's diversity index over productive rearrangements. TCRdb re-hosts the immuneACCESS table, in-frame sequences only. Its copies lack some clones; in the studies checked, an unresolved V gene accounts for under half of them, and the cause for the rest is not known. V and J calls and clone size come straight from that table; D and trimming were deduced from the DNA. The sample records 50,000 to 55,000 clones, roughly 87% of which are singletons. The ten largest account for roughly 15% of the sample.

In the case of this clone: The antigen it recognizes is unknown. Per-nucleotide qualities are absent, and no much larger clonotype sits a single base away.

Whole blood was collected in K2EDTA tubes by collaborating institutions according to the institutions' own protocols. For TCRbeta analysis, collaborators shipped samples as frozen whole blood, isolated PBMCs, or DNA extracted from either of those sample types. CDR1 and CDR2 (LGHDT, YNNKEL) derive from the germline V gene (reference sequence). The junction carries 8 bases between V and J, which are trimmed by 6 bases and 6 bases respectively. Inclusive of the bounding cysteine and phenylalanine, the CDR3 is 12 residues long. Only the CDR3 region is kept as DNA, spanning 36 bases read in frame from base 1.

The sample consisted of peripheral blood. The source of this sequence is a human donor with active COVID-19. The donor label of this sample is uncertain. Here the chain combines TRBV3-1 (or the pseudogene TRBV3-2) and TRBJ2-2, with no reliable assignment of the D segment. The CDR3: CASSLRAGELFF. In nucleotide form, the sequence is TGTGCCAGCAGTCTTAGAGCCGGGGAGCTGTTTTTT.